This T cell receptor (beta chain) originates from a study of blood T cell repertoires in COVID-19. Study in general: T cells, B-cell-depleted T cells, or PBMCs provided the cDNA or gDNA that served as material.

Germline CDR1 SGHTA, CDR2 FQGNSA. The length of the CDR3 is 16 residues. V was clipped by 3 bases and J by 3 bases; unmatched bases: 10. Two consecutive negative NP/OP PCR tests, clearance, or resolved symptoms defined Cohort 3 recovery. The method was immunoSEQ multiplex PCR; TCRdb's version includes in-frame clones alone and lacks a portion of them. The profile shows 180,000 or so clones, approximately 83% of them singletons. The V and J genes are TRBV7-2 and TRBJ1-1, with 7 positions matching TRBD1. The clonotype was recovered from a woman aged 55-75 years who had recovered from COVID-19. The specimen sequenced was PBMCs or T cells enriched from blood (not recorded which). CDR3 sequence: CASSFDRQGAYTEAFF. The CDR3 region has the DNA TGTGCCAGCAGCTTCGATAGACAGGGAGCATACACTGAAGCTTTCTTT.